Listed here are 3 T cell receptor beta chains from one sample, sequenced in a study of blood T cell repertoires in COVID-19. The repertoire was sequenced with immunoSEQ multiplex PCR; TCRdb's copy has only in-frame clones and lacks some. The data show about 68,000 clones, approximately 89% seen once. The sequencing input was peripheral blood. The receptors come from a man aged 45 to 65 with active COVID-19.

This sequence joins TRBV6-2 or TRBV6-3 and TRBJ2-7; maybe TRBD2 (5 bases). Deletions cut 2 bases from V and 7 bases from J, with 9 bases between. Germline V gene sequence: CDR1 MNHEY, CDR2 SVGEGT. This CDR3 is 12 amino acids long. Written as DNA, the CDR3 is TGTGCCAGCAGTTACGGCGGGTGGGAGCAGTACTTC. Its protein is CASSYGGWEQYF.

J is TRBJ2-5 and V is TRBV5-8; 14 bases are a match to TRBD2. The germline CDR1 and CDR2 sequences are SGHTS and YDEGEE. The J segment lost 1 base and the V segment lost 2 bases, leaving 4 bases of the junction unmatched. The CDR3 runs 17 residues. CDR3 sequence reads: CASSFGTSGGFQETQYF. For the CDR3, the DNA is TGTGCCAGCAGCTTTGGGACTAGCGGGGGATTCCAAGAGACCCAGTACTTC.

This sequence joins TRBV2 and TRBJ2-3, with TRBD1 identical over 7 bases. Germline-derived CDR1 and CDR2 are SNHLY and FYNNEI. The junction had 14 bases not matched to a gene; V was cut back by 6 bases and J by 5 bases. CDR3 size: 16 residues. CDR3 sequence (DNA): TGTGCCAGCAGGGGCTTACTAGGGGACAGCGGAGATACGCAGTATTTT. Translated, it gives CASRGLLGDSGDTQYF.